The T cell receptor beta chain under discussion was sequenced for a study of Graves' ophthalmopathy and Graves' hyperthyroidism. RNA transcripts were the source from which TCR beta CDR3 regions were amplified. HTBI-primed first-round RT-PCR preceded second-round multiplex PCR. TCRdb processed the multiplex PCR reads anew with MiXCR; each CDR3 protein has one entry. The sample has about 740,000 distinct CDR3 sequences; around 40% are singletons. Study outcomes and limitations: For predicting ophthalmopathy progression, the model had 70.59% sensitivity and 72% to 75% specificity.

There are a few counts of this clonotype. No antigen is known for it. The study excluded patients with other autoimmune diseases, uncontrolled infections, pregnancy or lactation. Symptoms, serum thyroxine and TRAb, thyroid ultrasound, and orbital computed tomography formed the diagnostic basis. The source is an adult man with Graves' ophthalmopathy. The sample consisted of peripheral blood.

The CDR3 DNA reads TGCAGTGCTAGCTGGGCAGGTGACAATGAAAAACTGTTTTTT. It encodes CSASWAGDNEKLFF. The chain combines TRBV20-1 with TRBJ1-4; D gene uncertain. The V and J ends lost 3 bases and 5 bases respectively, with 13 bases between them. The CDR3 is 14 residues long. Looked up from germline, CDR1 is DFQATT and CDR2 is SNEGSKA (reference sequence).